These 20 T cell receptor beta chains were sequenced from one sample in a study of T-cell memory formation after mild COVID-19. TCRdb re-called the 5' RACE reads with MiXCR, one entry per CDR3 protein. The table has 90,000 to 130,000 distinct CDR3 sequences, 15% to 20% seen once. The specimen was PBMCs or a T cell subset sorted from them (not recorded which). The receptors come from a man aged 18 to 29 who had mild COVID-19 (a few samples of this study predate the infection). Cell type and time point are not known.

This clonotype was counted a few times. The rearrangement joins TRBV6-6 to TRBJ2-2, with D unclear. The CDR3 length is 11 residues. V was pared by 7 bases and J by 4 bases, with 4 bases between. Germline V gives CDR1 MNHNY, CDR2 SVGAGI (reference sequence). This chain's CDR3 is CASKVTGELFF. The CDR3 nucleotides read TGTGCCAGCAAAGTCACCGGGGAGCTGTTTTTT.

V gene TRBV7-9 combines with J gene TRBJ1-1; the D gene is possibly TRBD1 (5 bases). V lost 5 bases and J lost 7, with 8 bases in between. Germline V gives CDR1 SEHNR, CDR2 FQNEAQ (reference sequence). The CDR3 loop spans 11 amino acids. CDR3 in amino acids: CASSGRGEAFF. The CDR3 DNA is TGTGCCAGCAGCGGGAGGGGTGAAGCTTTCTTT.

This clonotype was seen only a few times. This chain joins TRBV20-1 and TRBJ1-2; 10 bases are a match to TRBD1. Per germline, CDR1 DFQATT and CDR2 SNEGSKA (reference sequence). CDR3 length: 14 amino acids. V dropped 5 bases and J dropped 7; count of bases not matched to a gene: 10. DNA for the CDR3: TGCAGTGCTGTAGGGGGACAGGGGATTGGTGGCTACACCTTC. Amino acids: CSAVGGQGIGGYTF.

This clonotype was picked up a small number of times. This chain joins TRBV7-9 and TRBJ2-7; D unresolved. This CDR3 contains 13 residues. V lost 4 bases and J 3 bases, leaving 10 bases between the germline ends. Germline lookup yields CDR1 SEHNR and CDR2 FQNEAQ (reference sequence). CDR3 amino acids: CASSSGSIYEQYV. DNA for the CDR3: TGTGCCAGCAGCTCCGGATCCATCTACGAGCAGTACGTC.

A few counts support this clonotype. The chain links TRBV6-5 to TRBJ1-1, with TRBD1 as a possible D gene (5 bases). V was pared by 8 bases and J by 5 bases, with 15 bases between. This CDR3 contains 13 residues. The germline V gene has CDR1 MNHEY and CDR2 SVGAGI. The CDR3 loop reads CASVSGGVTEAFF. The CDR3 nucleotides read TGTGCCAGCGTATCGGGGGGAGTTACTGAAGCTTTCTTT.

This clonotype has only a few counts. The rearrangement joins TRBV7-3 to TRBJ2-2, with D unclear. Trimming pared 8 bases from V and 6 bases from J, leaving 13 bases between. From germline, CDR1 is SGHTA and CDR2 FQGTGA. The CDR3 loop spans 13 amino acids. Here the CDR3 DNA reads TGTGCCAGCGCGATGCATGGGGCCGGGGAGCTGTTTTTT. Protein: CASAMHGAGELFF.

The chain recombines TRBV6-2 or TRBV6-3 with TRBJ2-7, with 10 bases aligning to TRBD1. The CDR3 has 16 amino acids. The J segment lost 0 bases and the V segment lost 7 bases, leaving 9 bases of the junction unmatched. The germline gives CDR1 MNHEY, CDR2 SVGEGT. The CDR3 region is CASTPTGTGDSYEQYV. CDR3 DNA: TGTGCCAGCACCCCGACCGGGACAGGGGACTCCTACGAGCAGTACGTC.

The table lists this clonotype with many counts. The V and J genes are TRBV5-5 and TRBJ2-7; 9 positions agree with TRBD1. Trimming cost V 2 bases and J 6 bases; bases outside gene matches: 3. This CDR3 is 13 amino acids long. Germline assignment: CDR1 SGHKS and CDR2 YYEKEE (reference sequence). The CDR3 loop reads CASSFLGQGEQYV. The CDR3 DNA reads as TGTGCCAGCAGCTTTCTGGGACAGGGCGAGCAGTACGTC.

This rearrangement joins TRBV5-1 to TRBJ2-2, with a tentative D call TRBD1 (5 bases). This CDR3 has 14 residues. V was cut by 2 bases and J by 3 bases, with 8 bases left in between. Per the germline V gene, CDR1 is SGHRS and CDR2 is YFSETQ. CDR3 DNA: TGCGCCAGCAGCTTCCAGGGCGACACCGGGGAGCTGTTTTTT. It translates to CASSFQGDTGELFF.

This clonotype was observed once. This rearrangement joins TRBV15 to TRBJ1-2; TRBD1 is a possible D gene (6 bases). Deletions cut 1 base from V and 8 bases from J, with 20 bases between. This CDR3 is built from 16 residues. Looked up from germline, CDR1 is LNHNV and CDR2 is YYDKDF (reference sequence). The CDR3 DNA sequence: TGTGCCACCAGCAGAGGCGGCGCACAGGGCCCGGGGGGCTACACCTTC. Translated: CATSRGGAQGPGGYTF.

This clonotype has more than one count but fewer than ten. In DNA, the CDR3 is TGTGCCAGCAGCCAAGGGGTAGCGGGGGGGCCCTACGAGCAGTACTTC. Its protein is CASSQGVAGGPYEQYF. V is TRBV4-2 and J is TRBJ2-7; TRBD2 matches 11 bases. Germline values: CDR1 LGHNA, CDR2 YNFKEQ. V lost 1 base, J lost 2 bases, and 4 bases stayed unmatched. The CDR3 totals 16 residues.

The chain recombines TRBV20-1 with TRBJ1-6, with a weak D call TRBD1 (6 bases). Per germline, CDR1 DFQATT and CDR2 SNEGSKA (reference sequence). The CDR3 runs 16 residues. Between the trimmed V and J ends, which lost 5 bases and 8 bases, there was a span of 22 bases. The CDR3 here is CSAPDRREGWDSPLHF. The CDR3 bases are TGCAGTGCTCCCGACAGGAGGGAGGGTTGGGATTCACCCCTCCACTTT.

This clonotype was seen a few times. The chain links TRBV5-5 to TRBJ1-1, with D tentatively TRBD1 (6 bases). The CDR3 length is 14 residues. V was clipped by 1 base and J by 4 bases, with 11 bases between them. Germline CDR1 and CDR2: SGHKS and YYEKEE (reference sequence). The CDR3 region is CASSLQGWSTEAFF. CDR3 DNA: TGTGCCAGCAGCTTGCAGGGGTGGTCCACTGAAGCTTTCTTT.

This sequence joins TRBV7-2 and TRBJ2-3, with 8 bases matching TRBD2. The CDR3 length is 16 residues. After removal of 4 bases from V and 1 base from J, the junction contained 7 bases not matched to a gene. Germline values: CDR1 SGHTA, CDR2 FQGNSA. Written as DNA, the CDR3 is TGTGCCAGCAGCTCTCCTAGCGGGTTTCGCACAGATACGCAGTATTTT. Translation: CASSSPSGFRTDTQYF.

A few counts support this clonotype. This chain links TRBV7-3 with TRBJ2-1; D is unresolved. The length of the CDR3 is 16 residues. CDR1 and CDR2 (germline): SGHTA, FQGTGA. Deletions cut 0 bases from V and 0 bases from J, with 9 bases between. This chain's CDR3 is CASSLTAGLSYNEQFF. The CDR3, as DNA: TGTGCCAGCAGCTTAACAGCCGGGCTCTCCTACAATGAGCAGTTCTTC.

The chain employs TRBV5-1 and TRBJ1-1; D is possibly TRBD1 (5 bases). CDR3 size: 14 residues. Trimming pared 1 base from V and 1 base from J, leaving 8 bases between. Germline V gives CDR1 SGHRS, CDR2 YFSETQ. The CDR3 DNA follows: TGCGCCAGCAGCTTGTCAGGGACGAACACTGAAGCTTTCTTT. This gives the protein CASSLSGTNTEAFF.

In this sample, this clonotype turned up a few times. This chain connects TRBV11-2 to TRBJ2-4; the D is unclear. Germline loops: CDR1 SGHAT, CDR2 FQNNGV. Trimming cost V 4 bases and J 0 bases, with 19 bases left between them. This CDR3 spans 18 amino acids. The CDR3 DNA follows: TGTGCCAGCAGCTCCGTCCGAGGCTTGGACCTAGCCAAAAACATTCAGTACTTC. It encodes CASSSVRGLDLAKNIQYF.

The CDR3 sequence is CASSGYRDRATEAFF. The CDR3 nucleotides read TGTGCCAGCAGTGGGTACAGGGATCGGGCCACTGAAGCTTTCTTT. This chain joins TRBV6-1 and TRBJ1-1, with D possibly matching TRBD1 (6 bases). CDR3 length equals 15 residues. V lost 4 bases to trimming and J lost 4 bases, with 16 bases between them. Germline CDR1 and CDR2: MNHNS and SASEGT.

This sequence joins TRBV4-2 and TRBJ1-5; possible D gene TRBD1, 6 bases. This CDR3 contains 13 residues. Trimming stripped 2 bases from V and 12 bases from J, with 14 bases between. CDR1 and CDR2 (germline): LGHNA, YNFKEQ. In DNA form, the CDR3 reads TGTGCCAGCAGCCAAATGAAAGGGGGAATCCAGCATTTT. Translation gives CASSQMKGGIQHF.

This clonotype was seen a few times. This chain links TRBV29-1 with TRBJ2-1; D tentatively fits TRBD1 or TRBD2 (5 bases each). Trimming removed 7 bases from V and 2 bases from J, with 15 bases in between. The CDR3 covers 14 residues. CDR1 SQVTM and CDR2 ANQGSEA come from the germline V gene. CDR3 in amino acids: CSAAGTSAYNEQFF. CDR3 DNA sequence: TGCAGCGCCGCCGGGACCTCGGCCTACAATGAGCAGTTCTTC.